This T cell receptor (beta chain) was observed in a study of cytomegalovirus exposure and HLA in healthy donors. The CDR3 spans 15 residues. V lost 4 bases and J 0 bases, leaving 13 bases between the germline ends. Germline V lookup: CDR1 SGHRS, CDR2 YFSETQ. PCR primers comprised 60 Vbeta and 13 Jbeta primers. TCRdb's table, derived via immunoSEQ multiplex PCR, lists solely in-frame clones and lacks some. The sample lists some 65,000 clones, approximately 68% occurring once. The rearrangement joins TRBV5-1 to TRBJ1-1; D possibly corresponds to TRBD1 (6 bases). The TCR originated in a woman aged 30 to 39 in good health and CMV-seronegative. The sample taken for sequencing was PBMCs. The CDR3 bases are TGCGCCAGCAGCCCGGACAGTGGCATGAACACTGAAGCTTTCTTT. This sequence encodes CASSPDSGMNTEAFF. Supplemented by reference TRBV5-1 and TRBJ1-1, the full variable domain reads KAGVTQTPRYLIKTRGQQVTLSCSPISGHRSVSWYQQTPGQGLQFLFEYFSETQRNKGNFPGRFSGRQFSNSRSEMNVSTLELGDSALYLCASSPDSGMNTEAFFGQGTRLTVV.